This T cell receptor (beta chain) was recovered during a study of quantifying T cell responses using KT2 cells. Background on the study: TCR alpha and beta constant-region primers primed reverse transcription of RNA. Under optimum conditions, T4 ligation efficiency was estimated at more than 8.5%.

Note on this clonotype: Its antigen is as yet unknown.

Each cDNA got a UMI-containing oligo ligated at its 3' end. An equimolar mix of RC1.1 and RC1.2 primed the beta chain across TRBC1 and TRBC2. Starting with the second PCR, alpha and beta TCR chains went through separate processing. Via MiXCR, TCRdb re-called the UMI-ligation and nested PCR reads, giving one row per CDR3 protein. Among about 30,000 distinct CDR3 sequences listed, 7.3% were seen once. General observations from the study: Detection of KT2 sequences held at the lowest tested level, about one cell per 100,000 PBMC.

KT2, a clone with a known TCR, was spiked into unfractionated PBMC. Germline V CDR1 and CDR2: DFQATT, SNEGSKA (reference sequence). The CDR3 extends over 12 amino acids. The sequencing sample was made of PBMCs spiked with cells of the T cell clone KT2. This chain uses TRBV20-1 with TRBJ2-3; weak D call: TRBD1 (5 bases). The TCR originated in a human donor. CDR3 protein: CSERQSTDTQYF. The DNA of the CDR3 is TGCAGCGAAAGACAGTCCACAGATACGCAGTATTTT.